The 11 T cell receptor beta chains given below trace back to one sample, sequenced in a study of blood T cell repertoires in COVID-19. Some clones are missing from TCRdb's copy, which holds only in-frame ones; the method was immunoSEQ multiplex PCR. The sample yields under 300,000 clones, approximately 80% seen once. The sequenced sample was peripheral blood. These receptors were obtained from a woman aged 35 to 49 who had recovered from COVID-19.

The V and J genes are TRBV9 and TRBJ2-3, with TRBD2 matching over 12 bases. The germline CDR1 and CDR2 sequences are SGDLS and YYNGEE. The CDR3 extends over 19 amino acids. V gave up 0 bases and J gave up 6 bases; unmatched junction bases: 14. In DNA form, the CDR3 reads TGTGCCAGCAGCGTAGCTACGGGGCTAGCGGGAGGGGGGTTGGATACGCAGTATTTT. Translating it yields CASSVATGLAGGGLDTQYF. The full variable domain, completed using reference TRBV9 and TRBJ2-3, is DSGVTQTPKHLITATGQRVTLRCSPRSGDLSVYWYQQSLDQGLQFLIQYYNGEERAKGNILERFSAQQFPDLHSELNLSSLELGDSALYFCASSVATGLAGGGLDTQYFGPGTRLTVL.

The chain uses TRBV12-5 and TRBJ2-5; tentative D call: TRBD1 (6 bases). The CDR3 runs 14 residues. Germline CDR1 LGHNT, CDR2 FRNRAP. V lost 7 bases, J lost 1 base, and 13 bases lay in between. CDR3 sequence reads: CASAASGVQETQYF. CDR3 nucleotides: TGTGCTAGTGCCGCCTCAGGGGTCCAAGAGACCCAGTACTTC.

This clone came up a few times. This chain uses TRBV18 with TRBJ1-1; D is ambiguous. The CDR3 is made up of 14 amino acids. V was pared by 6 bases and J by 4 bases, with 15 bases between. Germline V gene lookup returns CDR1 KGHSH and CDR2 LQKENI. CDR3 residues: CASSTSEESTEAFF. CDR3 bases: TGTGCCAGCTCTACCAGTGAGGAATCCACTGAAGCTTTCTTT.

The rearrangement joins TRBV13 to TRBJ2-1; perhaps TRBD2 as D (6 bases). V was pared by 2 bases and J by 0 bases, with 11 bases between. Germline CDR1 and CDR2: PRHDT and FYEKMQ (reference sequence). There are 16 residues in the CDR3. CDR3 nucleotides: TGTGCCAGCAGCTTAACCCGGGAGAGCTCCTACAATGAGCAGTTCTTC. Its protein product is CASSLTRESSYNEQFF.

V usage is TRBV2 and J usage is TRBJ2-7; 9 positions match TRBD1. The V and J ends lost 5 bases and 4 bases, in that order; junction bases with no gene match: 6. The CDR3 loop spans 14 amino acids. Germline V gene sequence: CDR1 SNHLY, CDR2 FYNNEI. The CDR3 region is CASSTGTGKYEQYF. DNA of the CDR3: TGTGCCAGCAGTACCGGGACAGGGAAATACGAGCAGTACTTC. Based on the CDR3 plus reference TRBV2 and TRBJ2-7, the full variable domain is EPEVTQTPSHQVTQMGQEVILRCVPISNHLYFYWYRQILGQKVEFLVSFYNNEISEKSEIFDDQFSVERPDGSNFTLKIRSTKLEDSAMYFCASSTGTGKYEQYFGPGTRLTVT.

The CDR3 DNA sequence: TGTGCCAGCAGTTTATCCGGCAACCGGGCCTACGAGCAGTACTTC. Translated: CASSLSGNRAYEQYF. This sequence joins TRBV28 and TRBJ2-7; D remains ambiguous. The CDR3 is made up of 15 amino acids. Germline values: CDR1 MDHEN, CDR2 SYDVKM. The ends were cut back, 1 base at V and 2 bases at J, with 12 bases in the middle.

This clone was observed once. V usage is TRBV5-1 and J usage is TRBJ1-3; 10 nucleotides align to TRBD1. Trimming at V came to 0 bases and at J to 0 bases, leaving 18 bases not matched to a gene. This CDR3 has 22 amino acids. Germline V gives CDR1 SGHRS, CDR2 YFSETQ. The CDR3 DNA is TGCGCCAGCAGCTTGGGTTCTGGACAGGGGGTATGGGGGCCCCTCTCTGGAAACACCATATATTTT. Protein product: CASSLGSGQGVWGPLSGNTIYF.

The rearrangement uses TRBV18 and TRBJ1-1, with 8 bases fitting TRBD1. The V segment lost 3 bases and the J segment 8 bases; nucleotides outside the gene matches: 11. The CDR3 runs to 15 residues. CDR1 is KGHSH and CDR2 is LQKENI in the germline V gene. Here the CDR3 DNA reads TGTGCCAGCTCACCTTCCCCGGACAGGGCGTCCGAAGCTTTCTTT. Translating gives CASSPSPDRASEAFF.

The chain has TRBV12-3 or TRBV12-4 and TRBJ1-1; a possible D gene is TRBD1 (6 bases). The CDR3 loop spans 13 amino acids. V was shortened by 5 bases and J by 5 bases, with 12 bases between the two germline ends. CDR3 residues: CASSPRTVTEAFF. For the CDR3, the DNA is TGTGCCAGCAGTCCCCGGACAGTGACTGAAGCTTTCTTT.

V usage is TRBV13 and J usage is TRBJ2-3; 7 bases match TRBD2. Germline assignment: CDR1 PRHDT and CDR2 FYEKMQ (reference sequence). The ends lost 5 bases at V and 3 bases at J; junction bases unmatched: 11. This CDR3 spans 16 amino acids. Here the CDR3 reads CASSLSGWGGTDTQYF. The CDR3 nucleotides are TGTGCCAGCAGCCTCTCAGGGTGGGGGGGAACAGATACGCAGTATTTT. The full variable domain, completed using reference TRBV13 and TRBJ2-3, is AAGVIQSPRHLIKEKRETATLKCYPIPRHDTVYWYQQGPGQDPQFLISFYEKMQSDKGSIPDRFSAQQFSDYHSELNMSSLELGDSALYFCASSLSGWGGTDTQYFGPGTRLTVL.

The CDR3 spells CASSSSQGDRNQPQHF. The CDR3 coding sequence is TGTGCCAGCAGCTCATCCCAGGGGGATCGCAATCAGCCCCAGCATTTT. The rearrangement links TRBV7-9 to TRBJ1-5; 7 bases are shared with TRBD1. The germline V gene encodes CDR1 SEHNR and CDR2 FQNEAQ (reference sequence). V trimming: 4 bases; J trimming: 2 bases; junction bases outside the gene matches: 8. This CDR3 has 16 residues.